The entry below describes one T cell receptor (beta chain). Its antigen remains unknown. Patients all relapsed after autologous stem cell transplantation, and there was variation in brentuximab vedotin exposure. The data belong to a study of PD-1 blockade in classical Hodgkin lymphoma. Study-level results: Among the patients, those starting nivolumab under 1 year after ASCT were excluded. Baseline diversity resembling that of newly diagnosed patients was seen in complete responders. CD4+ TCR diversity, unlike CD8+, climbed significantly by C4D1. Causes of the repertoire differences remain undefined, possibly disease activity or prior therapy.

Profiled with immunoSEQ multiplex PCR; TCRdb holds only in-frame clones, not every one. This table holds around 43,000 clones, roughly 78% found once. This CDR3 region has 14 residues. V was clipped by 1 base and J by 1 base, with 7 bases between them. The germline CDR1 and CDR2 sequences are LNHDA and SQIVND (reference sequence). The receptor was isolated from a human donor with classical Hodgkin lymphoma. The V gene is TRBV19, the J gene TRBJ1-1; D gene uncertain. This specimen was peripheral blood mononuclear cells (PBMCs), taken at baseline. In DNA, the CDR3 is TGTGCCAGTAGTATAGGCTTGGGGAACACTGAAGCTTTCTTT. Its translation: CASSIGLGNTEAFF. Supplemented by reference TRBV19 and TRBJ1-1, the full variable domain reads DGGITQSPKYLFRKEGQNVTLSCEQNLNHDAMYWYRQDPGQGLRLIYYSQIVNDFQKGDIAEGYSVSREKKESFPLTVTSAQKNPTAFYLCASSIGLGNTEAFFGQGTRLTVV.